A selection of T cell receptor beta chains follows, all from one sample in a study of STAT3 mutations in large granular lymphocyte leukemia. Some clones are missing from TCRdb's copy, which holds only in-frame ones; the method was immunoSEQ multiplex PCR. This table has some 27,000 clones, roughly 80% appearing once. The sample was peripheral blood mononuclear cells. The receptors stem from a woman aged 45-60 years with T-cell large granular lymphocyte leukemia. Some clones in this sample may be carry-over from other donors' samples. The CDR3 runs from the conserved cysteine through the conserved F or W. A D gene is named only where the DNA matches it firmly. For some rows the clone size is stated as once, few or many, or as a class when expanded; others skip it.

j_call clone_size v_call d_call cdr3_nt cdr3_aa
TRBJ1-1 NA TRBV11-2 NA TGTGCCAGCAGCTTCTCTAACACGGCTGAAGCTTTCTTT CASSFSNTAEAFF
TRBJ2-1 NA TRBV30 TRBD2 TGTGCCTCCCCGGTGGGAGCGGGAGGTATTTTCTCCTACAATGAGCAGTTCTTC CASPVGAGGIFSYNEQFF
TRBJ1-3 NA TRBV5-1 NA TGCGCCAGCAGCTTAGAGGGCAGTGGAAACACCATATATTTT CASSLEGSGNTIYF
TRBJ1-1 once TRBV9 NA TGTGCCAGCAGCGTCATCGTGGGCAACACTGAAGCTTTCTTT CASSVIVGNTEAFF
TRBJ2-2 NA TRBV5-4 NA TGTGCCAGCAGCCCGGTGGTTGCGAACACCGGGGAGCTGTTTTTT CASSPVVANTGELFF
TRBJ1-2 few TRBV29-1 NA TGCAGCGTTGATAGCGGCTACACCTTC CSVDSGYTF
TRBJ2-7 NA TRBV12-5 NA TGTGCTAGTGGTCCGGGAGAGGGTGGCTACGAGCAGTACTTC CASGPGEGGYEQYF
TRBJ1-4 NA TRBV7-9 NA TGTGCCAGCAGCTTGTCTAGCCTACCTAATGAAAAACTGTTTTTT CASSLSSLPNEKLFF
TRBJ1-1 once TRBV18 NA TGTGCCAGCTCACCAACCCAAAGGGGCACTGAAGCTTTCTTT CASSPTQRGTEAFF
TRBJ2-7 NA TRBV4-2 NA TGTGCCAGCAGCCAGACCAGCGACTCCTACGAGCAGTACTTC CASSQTSDSYEQYF
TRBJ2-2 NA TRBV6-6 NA TGTGCCAGCAGTTACTCAACCGGGGAGCTGTTTTTT CASSYSTGELFF
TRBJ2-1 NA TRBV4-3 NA TGCGCCAGCAGCCAAGATCTAGGAGGGGGCACCTACAATGAGCAGTTCTTC CASSQDLGGGTYNEQFF
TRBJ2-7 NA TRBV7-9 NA TGTGCCAGCAGCCCACCTGTGGGGAGGACCTACGAGCAGTACTTC CASSPPVGRTYEQYF
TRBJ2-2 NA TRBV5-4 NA TGTGCCAGCAGCTTGACACCCTCCGGCGGGGAGCTGTTTTTT CASSLTPSGGELFF
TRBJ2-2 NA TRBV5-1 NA TGCGCCAGCAGCCCGGGACTTCAGAGCGGCGGGGAGCTGTTTTTT CASSPGLQSGGELFF
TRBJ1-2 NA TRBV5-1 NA TGCGCCAGCAGCTTGGGACTTGGGGGGGGAGATTACGACTATGGCTACACCTTC CASSLGLGGGDYDYGYTF
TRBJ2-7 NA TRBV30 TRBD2 TGTGCCTGGAGCTTACCCACTAGCGTACCAAAGTACGCGCAGTACTTC CAWSLPTSVPKYAQYF
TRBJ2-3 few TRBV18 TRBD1 TGTGCCAGCTCACCAGGACAGGCGAACACAGATACGCAGTATTTT CASSPGQANTDTQYF
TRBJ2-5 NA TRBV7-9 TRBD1 TGTGCCAGCAGCTTGGGGGACAGGGGGCTCCAAGAGACCCAGTACTTC CASSLGDRGLQETQYF
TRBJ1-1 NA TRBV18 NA TGTGCCAGCTCACGCAGGGACTTGAACACTGAAGCTTTCTTT CASSRRDLNTEAFF
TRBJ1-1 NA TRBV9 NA TGTGCCAGCAGCGTAGGGAGGGGCACTGAAGCTTTCTTT CASSVGRGTEAFF
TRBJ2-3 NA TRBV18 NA TGTGCCAGCTCACCGAGCCTGAGGGATACGCAGTATTTT CASSPSLRDTQYF
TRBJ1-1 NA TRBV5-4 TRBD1 TGTGCCAGCAGAAACGAGGGAGGGCAGGGGGCCTCGGTTGGAGGCACTGAAGCTTTCTTT CASRNEGGQGASVGGTEAFF
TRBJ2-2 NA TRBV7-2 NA TGTGCCAGCAGCCCACCTAAGGGAAACACCGGGGAGCTGTTTTTT CASSPPKGNTGELFF
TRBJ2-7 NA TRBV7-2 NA TGTGCCAGCAGCTTGGGACCCTTTGCCTACGAGCAGTACTTC CASSLGPFAYEQYF
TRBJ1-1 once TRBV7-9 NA TGTGCCAGCAGCTTAGTCCAGGGGAATCTTATGAACACTGAAGCTTTCTTT CASSLVQGNLMNTEAFF
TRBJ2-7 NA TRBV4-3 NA TGCGCCAGCAGCCAAGACGGTCCTATTATCCACGAGCAGTACTTC CASSQDGPIIHEQYF
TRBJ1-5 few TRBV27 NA TGTGCCAGCAGTCATAATACAGCATTCAATCAGCCCCAGCATTTT CASSHNTAFNQPQHF
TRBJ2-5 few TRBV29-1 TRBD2 TGCAGCGTTGTAGGAAGCCTAGCGGTCGGAGAGACCCAGTACTTC CSVVGSLAVGETQYF
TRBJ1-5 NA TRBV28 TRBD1 TGTGCCAGCAGTTTATTGGGGGGACAGAGCAATCAGCCCCAGCATTTT CASSLLGGQSNQPQHF
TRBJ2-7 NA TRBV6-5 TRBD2 TGTGCCAGCAGCCGCGGACTAGCGTCTGGCGAGCAGTACTTC CASSRGLASGEQYF
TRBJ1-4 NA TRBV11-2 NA TGTGCCAGCAGCTTAGATCCCCTCCTTAATGAAAAACTGTTTTTT CASSLDPLLNEKLFF
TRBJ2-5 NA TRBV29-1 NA TGCAGCGTCGCAGCCACGACCCAGACCCAGTACTTC CSVAATTQTQYF
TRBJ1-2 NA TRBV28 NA TGTGCCAGCAGTCGATCCTATGGCTACACCTTC CASSRSYGYTF
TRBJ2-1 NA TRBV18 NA TGTGCCAGCTCACCAGGGGCAGCCCGAAACAATGAGCAGTTCTTC CASSPGAARNNEQFF
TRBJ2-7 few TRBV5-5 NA TGTGCCAGCAGCGGAAGACTGGCCCGAGGCGAGCAGTACTTC CASSGRLARGEQYF
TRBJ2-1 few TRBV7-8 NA TGTGCCAGCAGCTTAGGTAGACTGGGAGGCAATGAGCAGTTCTTC CASSLGRLGGNEQFF
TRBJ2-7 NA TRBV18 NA TGTGCCAGCTCAAGCACAGGGTCCGAGCAGTACTTC CASSSTGSEQYF
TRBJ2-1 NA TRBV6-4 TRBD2 TGTGCCAGCAGTGCGGGACTAGCGGGGAATGAGCAGTTCTTC CASSAGLAGNEQFF
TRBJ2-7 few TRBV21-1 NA TGTGCCAGCCGCAACCGGGGGAGGGCCTCCTCCTACGAGCAGTACTTC CASRNRGRASSYEQYF
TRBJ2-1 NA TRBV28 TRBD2 TGTGCCAGCAGCCCGACTAGCGGGAGGGTGGTTGAGCAGTTCTTC CASSPTSGRVVEQFF
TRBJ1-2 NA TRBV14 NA TGTGCCAGCAGCCACACCCGGGGCTATGGCTACACCTTC CASSHTRGYGYTF
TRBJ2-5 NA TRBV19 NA TGTGCCAGTAGTACGGGACTGGTGTACCAAGAGACCCAGTACTTC CASSTGLVYQETQYF
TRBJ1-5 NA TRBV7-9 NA TGTGCCAGCAGCTCTACGGACTCTAGCAATCAGCCCCAGCATTTT CASSSTDSSNQPQHF
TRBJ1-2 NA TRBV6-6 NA TGTGCCAGCAGTTACATTGACGTCAACTATGGCTACACCTTC CASSYIDVNYGYTF